Below, one TCR beta chain is given with its context. Germline V lookup: CDR1 SGDLS, CDR2 YYNGEE. The CDR3 is 16 amino acids. V was clipped by 1 base and J by 5 bases; unmatched bases: 5. This record belongs to a study of blood T cell repertoires in COVID-19. Study in general: The United States, Italy and Spain provided the acute and convalescent COVID-19 samples.

TCRdb's copy holds only in-frame clones and misses some; the assay was immunoSEQ multiplex PCR. The sample yields around 89,000 clones, about 89% seen once. Input material: peripheral blood. J is TRBJ2-2 and V is TRBV9, with 10 bases matching TRBD1. The sequence derives from a man between 50 and 59 years old with acute or convalescent COVID-19. The CDR3 spells CASSVRRTGGTGELFF. The CDR3 DNA reads TGTGCCAGCAGCGTACGTCGGACAGGGGGAACCGGGGAGCTGTTTTTT.